The 22 T cell receptor beta chains reported below all come from one sample, sequenced in a study of blood T cell repertoires in COVID-19 (dated by TCRdb to 2020 to 2022). Library preparation used the immunoSEQ multiplex PCR assay. This immuneACCESS table, as held by TCRdb, lists in-frame sequences with V and J called but not all clones. Of the missing ones, under half trace to an unresolved V gene in checked studies; the others have no known cause. The sample yields over 70,000 clones; 75% to 90% were counted once. Over 15% of the sample belongs to the ten largest clones. What was sequenced was peripheral blood. These receptors were taken from a human donor in a cohort sampled during active COVID-19.

In nucleotides, the CDR3 is TGTGCCAGCAGCTTAGGGCTAGCGAGAGGAGAGACCCAGTACTTC. Translating gives CASSLGLARGETQYF. J is TRBJ2-5 and V is TRBV11-3; D may be TRBD2 (6 bases). The CDR3 is 15 residues long. Germline CDR1 SGHNT, CDR2 YENEEA. The ends were cut back, 1 base at V and 4 bases at J, with 13 bases in the middle. Filled out from reference TRBV11-3 and TRBJ2-5, the complete variable domain reads EAGVVQSPRYKIIEKKQPVAFWCNPISGHNTLYWYLQNLGQGPELLIRYENEEAVDDSQLPKDRFSAERLKGVDSTLKIQPAELGDSAVYLCASSLGLARGETQYFGPGTRLLVL.

The chain couples TRBV9 to TRBJ2-1; the match to TRBD2 covers 8 bases. The germline V gene has CDR1 SGDLS and CDR2 YYNGEE. Trimming cost V 2 bases and J 8 bases; bases outside gene matches: 12. This CDR3 is built from 16 residues. The CDR3 DNA sequence: TGTGCCAGCAGCGTTTTCCCGGCGGGGGGAGGGGATGAGCAGTTCTTC. Amino acids: CASSVFPAGGGDEQFF.

V usage is TRBV2 and J usage is TRBJ1-4; D perhaps matches TRBD1 (6 bases). From germline, CDR1 is SNHLY and CDR2 FYNNEI. The CDR3 consists of 13 residues. V lost 5 bases and J 5 bases, leaving 9 bases between the germline ends. In DNA form, the CDR3 reads TGTGCCAGCAGTAGACAGGAGAATGAAAAACTGTTTTTT. Translating gives CASSRQENEKLFF.

The chain combines TRBV24-1 with TRBJ2-7, with D possibly TRBD1 on 6 matching bases. The germline CDR1 and CDR2 sequences are KGHDR and SFDVKD. V was clipped by 6 bases and J by 3 bases, with 11 bases between them. The CDR3 has 13 amino acids. CDR3 DNA sequence: TGTGCCACCAGTACCCAGGGGATCTACGAGCAGTACTTC. Protein sequence: CATSTQGIYEQYF.

The chain uses TRBV10-3 and TRBJ2-3; 8 nucleotides align to TRBD2. Germline CDR1 reads ENHRY; CDR2 reads SYGVKD. The ends lost 3 bases at V and 6 bases at J; junction bases unmatched: 5. This CDR3 spans 14 amino acids. The CDR3, as DNA: TGTGCCATCAGTGATTCGCGCGGGGGGGATACGCAGTATTTT. Its protein is CAISDSRGGDTQYF.

The chain combines TRBV18 with TRBJ1-5; 10 positions match TRBD1. V shed 3 bases, J shed 7 bases, and the junction held 6 bases outside the gene matches. The CDR3 is made up of 15 amino acids. From germline, CDR1 is KGHSH and CDR2 LQKENI. This CDR3 reads CASSPTGTGEQPQHF. CDR3 nucleotide sequence: TGTGCCAGCTCACCTACCGGGACAGGGGAACAGCCCCAGCATTTT.

The rearrangement joins TRBV10-3 to TRBJ1-6; 9 bases fit TRBD1. This CDR3 contains 15 residues. Per the germline V gene, CDR1 is ENHRY and CDR2 is SYGVKD. V shed 7 bases and J 6 bases; nucleotides not matched to a gene: 7. CDR3 region: CAINGQGRSNSPLHF. In nucleotides, the CDR3 is TGTGCCATCAATGGACAGGGGAGAAGTAATTCACCCCTCCACTTT.

The V gene is TRBV19, the J gene TRBJ2-2; a weak D match, TRBD1 (5 bases). Germline V CDR1 and CDR2: LNHDA, SQIVND (reference sequence). This CDR3 spans 13 amino acids. The V end lost 7 bases, the J end lost 4 bases, and 10 bases lay between the germline ends. CDR3 protein: CASTPGITGELFF. As DNA, the CDR3 is TGTGCCAGTACCCCAGGGATCACCGGGGAGCTGTTTTTT. The full variable domain, with the rest looked up from reference TRBV19 and TRBJ2-2, is DGGITQSPKYLFRKEGQNVTLSCEQNLNHDAMYWYRQDPGQGLRLIYYSQIVNDFQKGDIAEGYSVSREKKESFPLTVTSAQKNPTAFYLCASTPGITGELFFGEGSRLTVL.

This clone was detected a few times. The chain uses TRBV5-1 and TRBJ2-3; maybe TRBD1 (5 bases). Per the germline V gene, CDR1 is SGHRS and CDR2 is YFSETQ. The CDR3 is 16 residues long. The V gene lost 0 bases and the J gene lost 1 base, with 12 bases spanning the gap. The CDR3 region is CASSLAKGSGTDTQYF. As DNA, the CDR3 is TGCGCCAGCAGCTTGGCCAAGGGGTCCGGCACAGATACGCAGTATTTT.

This chain joins TRBV7-2 and TRBJ2-2; no clear D gene. V lost 1 base to trimming and J lost 9 bases, with 12 bases between them. CDR1 SGHTA and CDR2 FQGNSA come from the germline V gene. The CDR3 extends over 14 amino acids. The CDR3, as DNA: TGTGCCAGCAGCTTAGTCGTCTCCGAGCGGGAGCTGTTTTTT. Translation: CASSLVVSERELFF.

This chain links TRBV5-1 with TRBJ1-4, with 8 bases identical to TRBD1. The trim removed 4 bases at V and 6 bases at J, leaving 8 bases unmatched. Germline values: CDR1 SGHRS, CDR2 YFSETQ. CDR3 length equals 15 residues. The CDR3, as DNA: TGCGCCAGCAGCCGCAGGACAGGGTTTTATGAAAAACTGTTTTTT. Translating it yields CASSRRTGFYEKLFF.

J is TRBJ1-2 and V is TRBV6-5, with D perhaps TRBD1 (6 bases). Trimming stripped 0 bases from V and 8 bases from J, with 16 bases between. Germline V CDR1 and CDR2: MNHEY, SVGAGI. The CDR3 has 15 amino acids. CDR3 coding DNA: TGTGCCAGCAGTTACTCGAAGGGGGGGCCGGGCGGCTACACCTTC. This encodes CASSYSKGGPGGYTF.

The table lists this clone with a few counts. This chain connects TRBV2 to TRBJ2-5; no clear D. V lost 4 bases to trimming and J lost 7 bases, with 4 bases between them. The CDR3 covers 10 residues. The germline gives CDR1 SNHLY, CDR2 FYNNEI. CDR3 coding DNA: TGTGCCAGCAGTGTTCGGACCCAGTACTTC. As protein: CASSVRTQYF.

The chain recombines TRBV24-1 with TRBJ2-1; 13 bases line up with TRBD2. Trimming cost V 2 bases and J 1 base; bases outside gene matches: 13. Germline V gives CDR1 KGHDR, CDR2 SFDVKD. The CDR3 extends over 21 amino acids. The CDR3 nucleotides read TGTGCCACCAGTGATTGGTTGGTTGGGACTAGCGGGGACAATTCCTACAATGAGCAGTTCTTC. As protein: CATSDWLVGTSGDNSYNEQFF.

This CDR3 is CASSLVGQMNTEAFF. CDR3 in DNA: TGTGCCAGCAGCTTAGTCGGACAAATGAACACTGAAGCTTTCTTT. The chain combines TRBV7-8 with TRBJ1-1; possible D gene TRBD1, 5 bases. The ends were cut back, 1 base at V and 0 bases at J, with 9 bases in the middle. The germline gives CDR1 SGHVS, CDR2 FQNEAQ. CDR3 length: 15 amino acids.

The CDR3 sequence is CATSDRAGSNQPQHF. The DNA for the CDR3 is TGTGCCACCAGTGACCGAGCAGGTAGCAATCAGCCCCAGCATTTT. The chain combines TRBV24-1 with TRBJ1-5; D not certain. Looked up from germline, CDR1 is KGHDR and CDR2 is SFDVKD. The CDR3 totals 15 residues. Trimming removed 4 bases at V and 0 bases at J, with 9 bases between.

The chain joins TRBV5-1 to TRBJ2-7, with D unclear. The V and J ends lost 1 base and 0 bases respectively, with 5 bases between them. Germline loops: CDR1 SGHRS, CDR2 YFSETQ. The CDR3 sequence is 13 residues long. The CDR3 sequence is CASSLPNSYEQYF. In DNA, the CDR3 is TGCGCCAGCAGCTTGCCCAACTCCTACGAGCAGTACTTC. Complete variable domain (other parts from reference TRBV5-1 and TRBJ2-7): KAGVTQTPRYLIKTRGQQVTLSCSPISGHRSVSWYQQTPGQGLQFLFEYFSETQRNKGNFPGRFSGRQFSNSRSEMNVSTLELGDSALYLCASSLPNSYEQYFGPGTRLTVT.

The V call is TRBV18, the J call TRBJ2-7; possibly TRBD1 for D (6 bases). Trimming removed 4 bases at V and 5 bases at J, with 9 bases between. The CDR3 extends over 12 amino acids. The germline V gene encodes CDR1 KGHSH and CDR2 LQKENI. CDR3 protein: CASSRDRNEQYF. The CDR3 coding sequence is TGTGCCAGCTCACGCGACAGGAACGAGCAGTACTTC.

The chain recombines TRBV5-1 with TRBJ2-2, with 9 bases matching TRBD2. The V segment lost 4 bases and the J segment 11 bases; nucleotides outside the gene matches: 3. CDR1 is SGHRS, CDR2 YFSETQ, per germline. This CDR3 has 12 amino acids. The CDR3 spells CASSGSGSELFF. The DNA for the CDR3 is TGCGCCAGCAGCGGTAGCGGGAGCGAGCTGTTTTTT.

This chain connects TRBV6-5 to TRBJ2-1, with TRBD1 matching 7 bases. This CDR3 has 14 residues. V shed 2 bases, J shed 8 bases, and the junction held 6 bases outside the gene matches. Per germline, CDR1 MNHEY and CDR2 SVGAGI. CDR3 region: CASSYPTGSDEQFF. The CDR3 nucleotides are TGTGCCAGCAGTTACCCGACAGGGTCGGATGAGCAGTTCTTC.

The chain recombines TRBV7-2 with TRBJ2-7; 8 bases agree with TRBD1. V trimming: 5 bases; J trimming: 3 bases; junction bases outside the gene matches: 6. The germline gives CDR1 SGHTA, CDR2 FQGNSA. CDR3 size: 14 residues. CDR3 in amino acids: CASSLPGQDYEQYF. CDR3 sequence (DNA): TGTGCCAGCAGCCTACCGGGACAGGACTACGAGCAGTACTTC.

This chain links TRBV2 with TRBJ2-3; TRBD2 matches at 7 bases. CDR3 length: 15 amino acids. Germline trimming cut 7 bases from V and 5 bases from J; bases unmatched to any gene: 12. The germline gives CDR1 SNHLY, CDR2 FYNNEI. The CDR3 spells CASNIAGHTGDTQYF. CDR3 DNA sequence: TGTGCCAGCAATATAGCGGGCCACACTGGAGATACGCAGTATTTT.